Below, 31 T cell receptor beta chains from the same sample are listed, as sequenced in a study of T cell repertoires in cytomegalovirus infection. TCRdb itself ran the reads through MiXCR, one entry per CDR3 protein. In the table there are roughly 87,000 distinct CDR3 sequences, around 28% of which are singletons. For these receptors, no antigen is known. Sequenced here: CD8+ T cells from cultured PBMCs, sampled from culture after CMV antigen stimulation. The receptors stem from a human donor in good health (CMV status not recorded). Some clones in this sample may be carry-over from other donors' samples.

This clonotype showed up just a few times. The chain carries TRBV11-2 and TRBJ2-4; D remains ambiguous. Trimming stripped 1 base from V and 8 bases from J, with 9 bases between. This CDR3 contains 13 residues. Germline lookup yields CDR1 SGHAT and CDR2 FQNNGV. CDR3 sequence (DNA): TGTGCCAGCAGCTTAGTGGTAGCCGACATTCAGTACTTC. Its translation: CASSLVVADIQYF.

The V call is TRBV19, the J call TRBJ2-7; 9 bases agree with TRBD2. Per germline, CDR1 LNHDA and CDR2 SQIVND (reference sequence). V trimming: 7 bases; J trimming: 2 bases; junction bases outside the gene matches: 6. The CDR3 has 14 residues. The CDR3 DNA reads TGTGCCAGTATTTTTAGCGGGGGCGCCTACGAGCAGTACTTC. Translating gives CASIFSGGAYEQYF.

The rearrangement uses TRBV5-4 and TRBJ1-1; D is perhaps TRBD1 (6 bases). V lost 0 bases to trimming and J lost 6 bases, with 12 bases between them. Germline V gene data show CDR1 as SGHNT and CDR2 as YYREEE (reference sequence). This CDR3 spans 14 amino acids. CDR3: CASSLANREAEAFF. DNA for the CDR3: TGTGCCAGCAGCTTGGCAAACAGGGAAGCTGAAGCTTTCTTT.

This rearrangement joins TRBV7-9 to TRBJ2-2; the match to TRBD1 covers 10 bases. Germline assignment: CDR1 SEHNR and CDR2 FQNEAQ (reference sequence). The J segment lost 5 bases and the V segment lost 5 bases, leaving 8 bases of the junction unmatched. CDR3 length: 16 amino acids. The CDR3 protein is CASSPSGTGVTGELFF. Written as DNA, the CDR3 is TGTGCCAGCAGCCCCTCCGGGACAGGGGTTACCGGGGAGCTGTTTTTT. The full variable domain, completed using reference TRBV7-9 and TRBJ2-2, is DTGVSQNPRHKITKRGQNVTFRCDPISEHNRLYWYRQTLGQGPEFLTYFQNEAQLEKSRLLSDRFSAERPKGSFSTLEIQRTEQGDSAMYLCASSPSGTGVTGELFFGEGSRLTVL.

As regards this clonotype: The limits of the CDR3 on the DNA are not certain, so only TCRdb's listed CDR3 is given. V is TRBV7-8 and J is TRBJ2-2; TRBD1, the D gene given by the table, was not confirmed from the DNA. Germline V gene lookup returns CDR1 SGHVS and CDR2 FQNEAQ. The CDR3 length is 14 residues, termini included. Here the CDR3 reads CASILGGAAGELFF.

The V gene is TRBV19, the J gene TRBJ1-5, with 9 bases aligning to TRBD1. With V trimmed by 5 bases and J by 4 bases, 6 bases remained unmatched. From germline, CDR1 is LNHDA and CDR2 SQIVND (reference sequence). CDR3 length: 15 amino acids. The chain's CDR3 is CASSSTGGRNQPQHF. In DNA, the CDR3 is TGTGCCAGTAGTTCCACAGGGGGCAGGAATCAGCCCCAGCATTTT.

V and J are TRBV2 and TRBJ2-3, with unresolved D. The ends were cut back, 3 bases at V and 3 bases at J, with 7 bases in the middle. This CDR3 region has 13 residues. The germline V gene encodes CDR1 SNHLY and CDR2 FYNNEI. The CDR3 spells CASSDFWTDTQYF. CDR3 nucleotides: TGTGCCAGCAGTGACTTCTGGACAGATACGCAGTATTTT.

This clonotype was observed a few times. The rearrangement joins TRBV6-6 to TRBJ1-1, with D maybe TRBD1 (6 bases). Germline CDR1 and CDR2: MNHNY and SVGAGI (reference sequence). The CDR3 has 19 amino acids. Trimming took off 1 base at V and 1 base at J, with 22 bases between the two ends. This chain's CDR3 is CASSYYTTYTGRANTEAFF. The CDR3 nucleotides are TGTGCCAGCAGTTACTATACAACGTACACAGGGCGGGCGAACACTGAAGCTTTCTTT.

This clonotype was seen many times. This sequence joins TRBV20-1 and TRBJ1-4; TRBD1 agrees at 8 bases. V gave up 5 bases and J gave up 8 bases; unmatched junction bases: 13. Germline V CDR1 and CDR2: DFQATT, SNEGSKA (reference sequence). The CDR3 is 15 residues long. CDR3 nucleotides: TGCAGTGCTCCCTTGGGCAGGGGGCTGAGCGAAAAACTGTTTTTT. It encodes CSAPLGRGLSEKLFF.

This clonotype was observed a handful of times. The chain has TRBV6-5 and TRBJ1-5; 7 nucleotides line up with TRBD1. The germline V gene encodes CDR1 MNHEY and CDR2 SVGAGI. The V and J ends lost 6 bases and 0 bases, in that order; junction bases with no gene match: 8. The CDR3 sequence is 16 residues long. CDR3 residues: CASSTGDSYSNQPQHF. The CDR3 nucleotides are TGTGCCAGCAGCACCGGGGACAGTTATAGCAATCAGCCCCAGCATTTT.

CDR3 region: CASSPRTGMANYGYTF. CDR3 DNA sequence: TGTGCCAGCAGCCCGAGGACAGGGATGGCTAACTATGGCTACACCTTC. The rearrangement uses TRBV5-4 and TRBJ1-2; 8 bases map to TRBD1. Germline V lookup: CDR1 SGHNT, CDR2 YYREEE (reference sequence). V was pared by 4 bases and J by 0 bases, with 8 bases of the junction left unmatched. The CDR3 length is 16 residues. Supplemented by reference TRBV5-4 and TRBJ1-2, the full variable domain reads ETGVTQSPTHLIKTRGQQVTLRCSSQSGHNTVSWYQQALGQGPQFIFQYYREEENGRGNFPPRFSGLQFPNYSSELNVNALELDDSALYLCASSPRTGMANYGYTFGSGTRLTVV.

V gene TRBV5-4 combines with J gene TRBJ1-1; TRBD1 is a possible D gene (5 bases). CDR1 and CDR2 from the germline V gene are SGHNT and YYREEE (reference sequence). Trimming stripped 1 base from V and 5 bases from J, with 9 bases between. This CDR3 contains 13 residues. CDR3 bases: TGTGCCAGCAGCTTGAGGGGTGAGACTGAAGCTTTCTTT. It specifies CASSLRGETEAFF. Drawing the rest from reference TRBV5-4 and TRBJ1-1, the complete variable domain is ETGVTQSPTHLIKTRGQQVTLRCSSQSGHNTVSWYQQALGQGPQFIFQYYREEENGRGNFPPRFSGLQFPNYSSELNVNALELDDSALYLCASSLRGETEAFFGQGTRLTVV.

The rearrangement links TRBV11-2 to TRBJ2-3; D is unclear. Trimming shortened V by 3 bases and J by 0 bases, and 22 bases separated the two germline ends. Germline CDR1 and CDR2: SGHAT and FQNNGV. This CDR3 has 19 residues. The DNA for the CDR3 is TGTGCCAGCAGCTTCATTGGGCATAAACCCTACGATAGCACAGATACGCAGTATTTT. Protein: CASSFIGHKPYDSTDTQYF.

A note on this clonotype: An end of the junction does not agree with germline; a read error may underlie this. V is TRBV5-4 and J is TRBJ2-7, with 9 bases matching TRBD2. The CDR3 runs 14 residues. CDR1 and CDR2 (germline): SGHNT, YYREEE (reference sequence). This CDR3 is CASSFGGGDYVQYF. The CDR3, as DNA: TGTGCCAGCAGCTTCGGCGGGGGGGATTACGTGCAGTACTTC.

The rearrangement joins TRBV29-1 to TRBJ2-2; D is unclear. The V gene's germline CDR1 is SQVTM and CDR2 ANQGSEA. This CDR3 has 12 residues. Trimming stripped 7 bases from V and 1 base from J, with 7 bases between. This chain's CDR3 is CSGDGNTGELFF. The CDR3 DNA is TGCAGCGGTGACGGGAACACCGGGGAGCTGTTTTTT.

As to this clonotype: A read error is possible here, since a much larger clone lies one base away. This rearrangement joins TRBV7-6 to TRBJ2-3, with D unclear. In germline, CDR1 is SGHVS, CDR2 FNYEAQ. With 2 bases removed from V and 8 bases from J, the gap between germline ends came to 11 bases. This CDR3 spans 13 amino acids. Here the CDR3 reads CASSLLDGFTQYF. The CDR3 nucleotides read TGTGCCAGCAGCTTATTGGACGGGTTTACGCAGTATTTT.

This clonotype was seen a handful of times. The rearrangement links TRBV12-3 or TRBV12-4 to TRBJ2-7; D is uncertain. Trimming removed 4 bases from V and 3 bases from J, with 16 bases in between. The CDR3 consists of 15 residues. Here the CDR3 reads CASSSLRFGDYEQYF. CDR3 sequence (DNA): TGTGCCAGCAGTTCGTTGCGGTTTGGGGACTACGAGCAGTACTTC.

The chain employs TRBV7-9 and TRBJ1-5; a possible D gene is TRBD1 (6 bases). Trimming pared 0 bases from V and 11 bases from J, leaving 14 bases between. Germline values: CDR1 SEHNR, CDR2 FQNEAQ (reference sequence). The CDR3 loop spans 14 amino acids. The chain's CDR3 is CASSLAGGLRTQHF. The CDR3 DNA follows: TGTGCCAGCAGCTTAGCCGGGGGCCTAAGGACCCAGCATTTT.

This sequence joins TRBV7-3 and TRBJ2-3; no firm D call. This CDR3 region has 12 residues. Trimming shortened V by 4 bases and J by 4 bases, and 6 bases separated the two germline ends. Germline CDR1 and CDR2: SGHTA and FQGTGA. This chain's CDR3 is CASSSRPDTQYF. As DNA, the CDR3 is TGTGCCAGCAGCTCCCGCCCAGATACGCAGTATTTT.

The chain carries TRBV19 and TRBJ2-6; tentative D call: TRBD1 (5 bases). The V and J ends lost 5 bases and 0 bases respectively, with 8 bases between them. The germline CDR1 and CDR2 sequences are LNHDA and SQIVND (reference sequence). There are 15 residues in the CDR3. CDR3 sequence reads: CASSHDSSGANVLTF. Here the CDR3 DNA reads TGTGCCAGTAGTCACGACAGCTCTGGGGCCAACGTCCTGACTTTC. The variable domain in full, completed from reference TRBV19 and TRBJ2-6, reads DGGITQSPKYLFRKEGQNVTLSCEQNLNHDAMYWYRQDPGQGLRLIYYSQIVNDFQKGDIAEGYSVSREKKESFPLTVTSAQKNPTAFYLCASSHDSSGANVLTFGAGSRLTVL.

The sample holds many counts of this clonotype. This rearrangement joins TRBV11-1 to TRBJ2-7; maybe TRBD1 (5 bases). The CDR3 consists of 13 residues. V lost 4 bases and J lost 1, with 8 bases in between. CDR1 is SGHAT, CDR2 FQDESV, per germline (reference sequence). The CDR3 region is CASSSDSSYEQYF. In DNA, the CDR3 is TGTGCCAGCAGCTCCGACAGTTCCTACGAGCAGTACTTC.

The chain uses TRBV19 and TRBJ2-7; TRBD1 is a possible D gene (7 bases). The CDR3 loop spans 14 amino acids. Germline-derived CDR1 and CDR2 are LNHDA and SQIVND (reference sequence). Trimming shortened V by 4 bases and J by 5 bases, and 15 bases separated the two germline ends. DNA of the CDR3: TGTGCCAGTAGTACACAGGGGAGGATCGACGAGCAGTACTTC. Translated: CASSTQGRIDEQYF. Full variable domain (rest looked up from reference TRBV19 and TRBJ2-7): DGGITQSPKYLFRKEGQNVTLSCEQNLNHDAMYWYRQDPGQGLRLIYYSQIVNDFQKGDIAEGYSVSREKKESFPLTVTSAQKNPTAFYLCASSTQGRIDEQYFGPGTRLTVT.

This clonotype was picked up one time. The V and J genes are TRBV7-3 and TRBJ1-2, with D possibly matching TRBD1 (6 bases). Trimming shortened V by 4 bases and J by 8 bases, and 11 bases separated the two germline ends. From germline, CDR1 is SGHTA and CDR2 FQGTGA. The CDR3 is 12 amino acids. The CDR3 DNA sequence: TGTGCCAGCAGCTCACAGGGTCAGGGCTACACCTTC. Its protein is CASSSQGQGYTF.

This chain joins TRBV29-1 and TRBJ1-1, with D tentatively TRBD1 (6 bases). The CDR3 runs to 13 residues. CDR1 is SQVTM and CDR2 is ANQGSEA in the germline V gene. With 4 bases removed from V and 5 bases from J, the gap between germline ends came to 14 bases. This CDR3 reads CSVATGSFTEAFF. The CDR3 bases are TGCAGCGTTGCCACAGGGTCCTTTACTGAAGCTTTCTTT.

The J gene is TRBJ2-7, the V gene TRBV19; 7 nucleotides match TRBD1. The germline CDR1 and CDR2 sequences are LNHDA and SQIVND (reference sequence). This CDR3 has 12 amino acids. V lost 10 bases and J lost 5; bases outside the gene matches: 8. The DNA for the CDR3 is TGTGCCACTAGGACAGGTCTGAACGAGCAGTACTTC. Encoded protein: CATRTGLNEQYF.

The CDR3 protein is CASSIFTTSHQPQHF. The CDR3 DNA reads TGTGCCAGTAGTATCTTCACTACCTCTCATCAGCCCCAGCATTTT. This chain joins TRBV19 and TRBJ1-5, with D uncertain. The germline CDR1 and CDR2 sequences are LNHDA and SQIVND (reference sequence). The CDR3 spans 15 residues. The V and J ends lost 3 bases and 5 bases respectively, with 14 bases between them. Drawing the rest from reference TRBV19 and TRBJ1-5, the complete variable domain is DGGITQSPKYLFRKEGQNVTLSCEQNLNHDAMYWYRQDPGQGLRLIYYSQIVNDFQKGDIAEGYSVSREKKESFPLTVTSAQKNPTAFYLCASSIFTTSHQPQHFGDGTRLSIL.

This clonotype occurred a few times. The CDR3 loop reads CATSAVWSGGPHNEQFF. CDR3 nucleotides: TGTGCCACCAGTGCAGTATGGTCGGGGGGGCCCCACAATGAGCAGTTCTTC. V and J are TRBV24-1 and TRBJ2-1, with 8 bases identical to TRBD2. The germline V gene encodes CDR1 KGHDR and CDR2 SFDVKD. The V segment lost 5 bases and the J segment 5 bases; nucleotides outside the gene matches: 13. This CDR3 region has 17 residues.

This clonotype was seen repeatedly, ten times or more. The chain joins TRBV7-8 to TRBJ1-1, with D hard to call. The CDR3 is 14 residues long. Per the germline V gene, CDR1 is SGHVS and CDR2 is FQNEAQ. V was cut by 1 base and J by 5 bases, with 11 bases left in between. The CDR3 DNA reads TGTGCCAGCAGCTTAGGTAACGGAAGGACTGAAGCTTTCTTT. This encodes CASSLGNGRTEAFF.

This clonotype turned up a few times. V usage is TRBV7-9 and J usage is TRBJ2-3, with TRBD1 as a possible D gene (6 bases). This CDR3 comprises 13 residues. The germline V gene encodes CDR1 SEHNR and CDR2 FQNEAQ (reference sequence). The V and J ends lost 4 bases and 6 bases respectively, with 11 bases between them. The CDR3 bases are TGTGCCAGCAGCTACAACAGGGCCGATACGCAGTATTTT. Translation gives CASSYNRADTQYF.

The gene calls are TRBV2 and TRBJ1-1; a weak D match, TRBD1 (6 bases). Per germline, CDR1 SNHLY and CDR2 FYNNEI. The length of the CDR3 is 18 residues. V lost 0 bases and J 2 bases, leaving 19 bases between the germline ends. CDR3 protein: CASSEALNDYRENTEAFF. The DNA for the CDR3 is TGTGCCAGCAGTGAAGCGCTGAATGACTACAGGGAAAACACTGAAGCTTTCTTT. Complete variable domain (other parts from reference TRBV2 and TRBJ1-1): EPEVTQTPSHQVTQMGQEVILRCVPISNHLYFYWYRQILGQKVEFLVSFYNNEISEKSEIFDDQFSVERPDGSNFTLKIRSTKLEDSAMYFCASSEALNDYRENTEAFFGQGTRLTVV.

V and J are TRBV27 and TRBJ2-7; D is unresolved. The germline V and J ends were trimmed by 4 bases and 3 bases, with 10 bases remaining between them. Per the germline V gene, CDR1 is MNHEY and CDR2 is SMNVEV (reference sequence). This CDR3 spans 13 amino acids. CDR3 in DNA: TGTGCCAGCAGTTACGGCAGGAACTACGAGCAGTACTTC. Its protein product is CASSYGRNYEQYF.